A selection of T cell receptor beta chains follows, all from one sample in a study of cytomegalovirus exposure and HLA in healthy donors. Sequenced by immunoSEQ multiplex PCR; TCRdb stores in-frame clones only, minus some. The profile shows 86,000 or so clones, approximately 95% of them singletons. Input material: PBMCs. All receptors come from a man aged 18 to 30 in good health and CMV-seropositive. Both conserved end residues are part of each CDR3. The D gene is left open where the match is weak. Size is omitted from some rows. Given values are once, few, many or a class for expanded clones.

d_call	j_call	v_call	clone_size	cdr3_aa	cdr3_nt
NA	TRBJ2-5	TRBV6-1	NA	CASLGPYQETQYF	TGTGCCAGCCTGGGCCCCTACCAAGAGACCCAGTACTTC
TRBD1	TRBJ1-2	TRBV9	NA	CASSRTGLFSGYTF	TGTGCCAGCAGCCGGACAGGGTTATTCTCTGGCTACACCTTC
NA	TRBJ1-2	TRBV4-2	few	CASSHAQSPGSYTF	TGTGCCAGCAGCCATGCACAGTCCCCCGGTAGCTACACCTTC
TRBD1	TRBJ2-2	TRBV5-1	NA	CASSLDRGQAGELFF	TGCGCCAGCAGCTTGGACAGGGGGCAGGCCGGGGAGCTGTTTTTT
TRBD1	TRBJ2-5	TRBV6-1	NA	CTSSGGQKETQYF	TGTACCAGCAGTGGGGGACAGAAAGAGACCCAGTACTTC
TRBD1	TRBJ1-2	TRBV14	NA	CASSLIRDSNYGYTF	TGTGCCAGCAGCCTAATCCGGGACAGCAACTATGGCTACACCTTC
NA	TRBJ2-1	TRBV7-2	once	CASSLGWRSVNEQFF	TGTGCCAGCAGCTTAGGGTGGAGGTCCGTCAATGAGCAGTTCTTC
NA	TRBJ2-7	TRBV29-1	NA	CSVHAGNEQYF	TGCAGCGTACACGCAGGTAACGAGCAGTACTTC
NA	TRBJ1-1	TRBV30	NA	CAWSVGGGRAFF	TGTGCCTGGAGTGTAGGGGGGGGTCGAGCTTTCTTT
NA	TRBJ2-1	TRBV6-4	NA	CASSTTSGSYNEQFF	TGTGCCAGCAGTACTACCAGCGGCTCCTACAATGAGCAGTTCTTC
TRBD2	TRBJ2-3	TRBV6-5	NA	CASRWETAGADTQYF	TGTGCCAGCAGATGGGAGACGGCGGGGGCAGATACGCAGTATTTT
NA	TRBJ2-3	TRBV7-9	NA	CASSLLGRGTDTQYF	TGTGCCAGCAGCCTACTAGGTCGGGGGACAGATACGCAGTATTTT
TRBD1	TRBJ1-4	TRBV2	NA	CASSATGGDNEKLFF	TGTGCCAGCAGTGCTACAGGGGGGGATAATGAAAAACTGTTTTTT
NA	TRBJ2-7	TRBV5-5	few	CASSLERAYEQYF	TGTGCCAGCAGCTTGGAGCGGGCCTACGAGCAGTACTTC
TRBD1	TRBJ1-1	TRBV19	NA	CASSWTGNTEAFF	TGTGCCAGTAGCTGGACAGGGAACACTGAAGCTTTCTTT
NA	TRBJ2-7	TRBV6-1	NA	CASSERGYEQYF	TGTGCCAGCAGTGAAAGAGGCTACGAGCAGTACTTC
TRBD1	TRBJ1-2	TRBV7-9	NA	CASSSRQGSGYTF	TGTGCCAGCAGCTCCCGACAGGGATCCGGCTACACCTTC
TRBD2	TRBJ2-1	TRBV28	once	CASSSHPTSGGSHEQFF	TGTGCCAGCAGTTCCCACCCGACTAGCGGGGGTAGCCATGAGCAGTTCTTC
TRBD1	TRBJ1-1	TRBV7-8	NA	CASSFAGQGAEAFF	TGTGCCAGCAGCTTCGCGGGACAGGGGGCTGAAGCTTTCTTT
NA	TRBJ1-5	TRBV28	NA	CASSFTTRRQPQHF	TGTGCCAGCAGTTTCACAACCCGCCGCCAGCCCCAGCATTTT
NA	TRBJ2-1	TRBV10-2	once	CASRPTAGFYNEQFF	TGCGCCAGCAGGCCGACAGCGGGCTTCTACAATGAGCAGTTCTTC
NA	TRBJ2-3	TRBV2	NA	CASSVEDLGTQYF	TGTGCCAGCAGTGTAGAGGATCTAGGTACGCAGTATTTT
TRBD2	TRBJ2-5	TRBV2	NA	CASSGLAGSGETQYF	TGTGCCAGCAGCGGACTAGCGGGATCGGGTGAGACCCAGTACTTC
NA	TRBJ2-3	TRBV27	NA	CASSFTGADTQYF	TGTGCCAGCTCATTTACGGGGGCAGATACGCAGTATTTT
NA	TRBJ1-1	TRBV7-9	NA	CASSWEGVNTEAFF	TGTGCCAGCAGCTGGGAGGGGGTGAACACTGAAGCTTTCTTT
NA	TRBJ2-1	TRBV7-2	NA	CASSSGLVNEQFF	TGTGCCAGCAGCTCCGGTCTGGTCAATGAGCAGTTCTTC
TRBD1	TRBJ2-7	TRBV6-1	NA	CASSDYRTGSDEQYF	TGTGCCAGCAGTGATTATAGGACAGGGAGCGACGAGCAGTACTTC
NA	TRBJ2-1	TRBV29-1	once	CSVPRLVDNEQFF	TGCAGCGTCCCGAGACTAGTTGACAATGAGCAGTTCTTC
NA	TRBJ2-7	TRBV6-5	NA	CASSPDSWSGYEQYF	TGTGCCAGCAGCCCGGACTCATGGAGTGGCTACGAGCAGTACTTC
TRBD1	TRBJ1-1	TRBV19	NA	CASSEFGTENTEAFF	TGTGCCAGTAGTGAGTTCGGGACAGAGAACACTGAAGCTTTCTTT
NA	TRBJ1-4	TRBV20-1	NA	CSPDQGEKLFF	TGCAGTCCCGATCAGGGGGAAAAACTGTTTTTT
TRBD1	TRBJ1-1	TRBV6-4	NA	CASRQGSGTEAFF	TGTGCCAGCAGACAGGGGAGCGGCACTGAAGCTTTCTTT
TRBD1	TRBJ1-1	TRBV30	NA	CAWGRQGDEAFF	TGTGCCTGGGGACGACAGGGGGATGAAGCTTTCTTT
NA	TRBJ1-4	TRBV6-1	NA	CASSELAGRAEKLFF	TGTGCCAGCAGTGAGCTGGCGGGGAGGGCCGAAAAACTGTTTTTT
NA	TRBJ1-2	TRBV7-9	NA	CASSLGANNYGYTF	TGTGCCAGCAGCTTAGGGGCCAATAACTATGGCTACACCTTC
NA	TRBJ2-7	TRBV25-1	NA	CASRRTGSSYEQYF	TGTGCCAGCAGGCGGACGGGAAGCTCCTACGAGCAGTACTTC
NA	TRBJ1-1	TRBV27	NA	CASSDTPVYTEAFF	TGTGCCAGCAGTGATACTCCGGTTTACACTGAAGCTTTCTTT
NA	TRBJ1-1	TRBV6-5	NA	CASGIRDSLAFF	TGTGCCAGCGGGATCCGGGACTCTCTGGCTTTCTTT
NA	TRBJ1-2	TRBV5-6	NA	CASSLTDYGYTF	TGTGCCAGCAGCTTGACAGACTATGGCTACACCTTC